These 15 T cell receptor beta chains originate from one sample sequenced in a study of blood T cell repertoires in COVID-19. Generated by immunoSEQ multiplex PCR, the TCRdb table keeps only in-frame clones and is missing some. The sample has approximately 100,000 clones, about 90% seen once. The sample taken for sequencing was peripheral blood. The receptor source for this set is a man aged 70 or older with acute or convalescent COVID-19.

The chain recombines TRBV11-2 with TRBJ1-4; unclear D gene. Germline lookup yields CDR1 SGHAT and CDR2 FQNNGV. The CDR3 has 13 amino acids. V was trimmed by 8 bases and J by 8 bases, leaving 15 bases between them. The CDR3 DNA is TGTGCCAGCGGAGGTATAGTTCGGGAAAAACTGTTTTTT. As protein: CASGGIVREKLFF.

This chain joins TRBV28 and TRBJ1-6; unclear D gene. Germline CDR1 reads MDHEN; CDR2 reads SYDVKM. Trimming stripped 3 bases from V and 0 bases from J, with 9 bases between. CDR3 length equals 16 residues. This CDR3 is CASSFGVSSYNSPLHF. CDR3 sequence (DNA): TGTGCCAGCAGTTTCGGAGTGAGCTCCTATAATTCACCCCTCCACTTT.

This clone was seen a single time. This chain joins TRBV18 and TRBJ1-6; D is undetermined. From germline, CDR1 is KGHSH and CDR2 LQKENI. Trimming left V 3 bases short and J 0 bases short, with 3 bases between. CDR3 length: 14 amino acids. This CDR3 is CASSPSSYNSPLHF. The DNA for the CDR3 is TGTGCCAGCTCACCCAGCTCCTATAATTCACCCCTCCACTTT.

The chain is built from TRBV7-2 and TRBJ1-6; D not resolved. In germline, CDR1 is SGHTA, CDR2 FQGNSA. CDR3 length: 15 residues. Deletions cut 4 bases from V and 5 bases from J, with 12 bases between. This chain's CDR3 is CASSSGMTNNSPLHF. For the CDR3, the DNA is TGTGCCAGCAGCTCCGGGATGACAAATAATTCACCCCTCCACTTT.

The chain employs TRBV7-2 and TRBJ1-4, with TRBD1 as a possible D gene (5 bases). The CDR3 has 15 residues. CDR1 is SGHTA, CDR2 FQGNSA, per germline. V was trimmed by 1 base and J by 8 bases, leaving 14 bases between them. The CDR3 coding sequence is TGTGCCAGCAGCTTAGATCCAGGGTTGTGGGAAAAACTGTTTTTT. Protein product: CASSLDPGLWEKLFF.

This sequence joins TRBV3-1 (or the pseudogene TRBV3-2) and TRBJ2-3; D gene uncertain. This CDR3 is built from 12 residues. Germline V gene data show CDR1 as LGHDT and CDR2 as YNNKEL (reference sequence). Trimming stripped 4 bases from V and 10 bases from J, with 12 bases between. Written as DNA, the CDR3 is TGTGCCAGCAGCCTCCTTGATAAGCCGCAGTATTTT. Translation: CASSLLDKPQYF.

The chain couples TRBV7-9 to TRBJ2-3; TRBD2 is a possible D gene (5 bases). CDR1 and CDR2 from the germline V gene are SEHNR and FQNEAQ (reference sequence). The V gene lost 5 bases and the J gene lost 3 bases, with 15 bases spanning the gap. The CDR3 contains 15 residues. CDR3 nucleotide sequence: TGTGCCAGCAGCCCCTCCGGGCTAGCAACAGATACGCAGTATTTT. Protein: CASSPSGLATDTQYF.

Here the CDR3 reads CASSEVTGGNGSPLHF. The DNA of the CDR3 is TGTGCCAGCAGTGAGGTTACAGGGGGCAATGGGTCACCCCTCCACTTT. The chain employs TRBV28 and TRBJ1-6; 9 bases align to TRBD1. The V segment lost 5 bases and the J segment 10 bases; nucleotides outside the gene matches: 12. The CDR3 runs to 16 residues. Germline V gene sequence: CDR1 MDHEN, CDR2 SYDVKM.

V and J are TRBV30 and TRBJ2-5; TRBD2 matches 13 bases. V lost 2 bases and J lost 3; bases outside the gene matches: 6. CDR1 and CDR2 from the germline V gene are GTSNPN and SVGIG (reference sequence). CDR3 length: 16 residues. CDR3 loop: CAWSIPGTSGEETQYF. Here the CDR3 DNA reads TGTGCCTGGAGTATCCCCGGGACTAGCGGGGAAGAGACCCAGTACTTC. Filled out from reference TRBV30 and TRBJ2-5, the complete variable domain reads SQTIHQWPATLVQPVGSPLSLECTVEGTSNPNLYWYRQAAGRGLQLLFYSVGIGQISSEVPQNLSASRPQDRQFILSSKKLLLSDSGFYLCAWSIPGTSGEETQYFGPGTRLLVL.

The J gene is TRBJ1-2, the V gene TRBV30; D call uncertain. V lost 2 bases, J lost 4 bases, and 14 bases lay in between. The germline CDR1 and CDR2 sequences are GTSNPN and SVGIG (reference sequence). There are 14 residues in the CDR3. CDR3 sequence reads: CAWSWAGSLYGYTF. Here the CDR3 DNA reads TGTGCCTGGAGTTGGGCGGGATCTCTCTATGGCTACACCTTC.

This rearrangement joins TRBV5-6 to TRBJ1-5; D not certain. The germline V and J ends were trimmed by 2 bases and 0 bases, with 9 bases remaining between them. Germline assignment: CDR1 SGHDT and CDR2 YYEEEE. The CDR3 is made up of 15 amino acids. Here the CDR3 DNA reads TGTGCCAGCAGCTTCTCTCCTCTTAGCAATCAGCCCCAGCATTTT. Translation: CASSFSPLSNQPQHF.

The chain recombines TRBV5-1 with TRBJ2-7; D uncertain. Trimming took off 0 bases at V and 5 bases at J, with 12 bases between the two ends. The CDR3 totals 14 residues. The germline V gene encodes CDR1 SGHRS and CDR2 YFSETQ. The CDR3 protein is CASSLDLRGHEQYV. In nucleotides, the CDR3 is TGCGCCAGCAGCTTGGATTTACGCGGCCACGAGCAGTACGTC.

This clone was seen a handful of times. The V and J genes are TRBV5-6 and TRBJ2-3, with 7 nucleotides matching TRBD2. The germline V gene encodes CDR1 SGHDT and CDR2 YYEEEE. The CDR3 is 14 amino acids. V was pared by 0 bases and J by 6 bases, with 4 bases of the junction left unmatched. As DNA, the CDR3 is TGTGCCAGCAGCTTGGGCGGACTAGGGGATACGCAGTATTTT. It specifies CASSLGGLGDTQYF.

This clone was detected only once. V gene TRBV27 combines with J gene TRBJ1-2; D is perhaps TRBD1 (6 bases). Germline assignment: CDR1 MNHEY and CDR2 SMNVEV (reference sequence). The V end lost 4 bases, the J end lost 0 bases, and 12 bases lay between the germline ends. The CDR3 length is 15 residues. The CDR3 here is CASSSRTDANYGYTF. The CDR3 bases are TGTGCCAGCAGTTCCCGGACAGACGCTAACTATGGCTACACCTTC.

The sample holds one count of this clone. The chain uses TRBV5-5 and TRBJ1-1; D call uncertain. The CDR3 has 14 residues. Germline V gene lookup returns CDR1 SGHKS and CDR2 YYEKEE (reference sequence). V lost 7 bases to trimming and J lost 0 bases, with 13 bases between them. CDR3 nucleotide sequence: TGTGCCAGCGCCATTGGGAGTTTGAACACTGAAGCTTTCTTT. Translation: CASAIGSLNTEAFF.